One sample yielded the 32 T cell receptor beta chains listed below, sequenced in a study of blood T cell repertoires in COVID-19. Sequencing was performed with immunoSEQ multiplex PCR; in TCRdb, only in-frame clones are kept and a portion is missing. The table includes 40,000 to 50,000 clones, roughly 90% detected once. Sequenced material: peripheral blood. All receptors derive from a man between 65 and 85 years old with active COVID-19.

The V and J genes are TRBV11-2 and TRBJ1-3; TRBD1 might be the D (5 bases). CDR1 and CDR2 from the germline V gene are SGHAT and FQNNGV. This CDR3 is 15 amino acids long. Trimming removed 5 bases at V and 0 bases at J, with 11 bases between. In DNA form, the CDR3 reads TGTGCCAGCAGCAGACAGATGAGCTCTGGAAACACCATATATTTT. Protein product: CASSRQMSSGNTIYF.

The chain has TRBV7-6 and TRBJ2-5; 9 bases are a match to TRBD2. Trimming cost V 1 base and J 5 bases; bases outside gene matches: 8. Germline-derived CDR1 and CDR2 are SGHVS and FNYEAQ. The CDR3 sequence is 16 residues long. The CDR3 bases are TGTGCCAGCAGCTTAGGAGGCGGGAGGGCCGGGGAGACCCAGTACTTC. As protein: CASSLGGGRAGETQYF.

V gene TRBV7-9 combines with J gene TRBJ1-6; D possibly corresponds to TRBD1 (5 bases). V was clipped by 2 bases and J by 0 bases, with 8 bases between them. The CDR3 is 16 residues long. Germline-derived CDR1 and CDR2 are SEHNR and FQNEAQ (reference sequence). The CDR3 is CASSLQGNSYNSPLHF. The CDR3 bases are TGTGCCAGCAGCTTACAGGGAAACTCCTATAATTCACCCCTCCACTTT.

CDR3 bases: TGTGCCAGCAGCTTTCAGTCCAGGGGGACAGATACGCAGTATTTT. Translating it yields CASSFQSRGTDTQYF. The gene calls are TRBV5-4 and TRBJ2-3; TRBD1 matches at 7 bases. CDR1 is SGHNT, CDR2 YYREEE, per germline (reference sequence). After removal of 2 bases from V and 3 bases from J, the junction contained 6 bases not matched to a gene. The CDR3 is made up of 15 amino acids.

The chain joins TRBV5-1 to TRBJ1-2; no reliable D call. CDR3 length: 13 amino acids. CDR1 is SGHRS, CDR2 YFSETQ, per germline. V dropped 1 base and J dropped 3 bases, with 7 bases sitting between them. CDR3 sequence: CASSLTDYYGYTF. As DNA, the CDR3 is TGCGCCAGCAGCTTGACAGATTACTATGGCTACACCTTC. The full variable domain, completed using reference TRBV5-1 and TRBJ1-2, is KAGVTQTPRYLIKTRGQQVTLSCSPISGHRSVSWYQQTPGQGLQFLFEYFSETQRNKGNFPGRFSGRQFSNSRSEMNVSTLELGDSALYLCASSLTDYYGYTFGSGTRLTVV.

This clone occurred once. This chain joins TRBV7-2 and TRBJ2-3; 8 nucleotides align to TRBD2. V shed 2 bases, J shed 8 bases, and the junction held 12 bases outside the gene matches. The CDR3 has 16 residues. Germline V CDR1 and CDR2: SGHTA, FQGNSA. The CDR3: CASSLNPSRGGGTQYF. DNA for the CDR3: TGTGCCAGCAGCTTAAACCCTAGCCGGGGGGGAGGTACGCAGTATTTT.

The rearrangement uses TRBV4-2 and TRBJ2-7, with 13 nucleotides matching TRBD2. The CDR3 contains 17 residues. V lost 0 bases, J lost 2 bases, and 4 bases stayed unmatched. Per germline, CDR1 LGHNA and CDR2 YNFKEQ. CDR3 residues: CASSQDAGTSGTYEQYF. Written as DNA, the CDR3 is TGTGCCAGCAGCCAAGACGCCGGGACTAGCGGGACCTACGAGCAGTACTTC.

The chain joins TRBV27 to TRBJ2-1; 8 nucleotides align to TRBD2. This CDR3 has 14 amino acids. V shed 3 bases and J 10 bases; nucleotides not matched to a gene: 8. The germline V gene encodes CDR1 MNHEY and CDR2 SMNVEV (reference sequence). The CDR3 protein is CASSFSGGKWEQFF. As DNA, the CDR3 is TGTGCCAGCAGTTTCAGCGGGGGAAAGTGGGAGCAGTTCTTC.

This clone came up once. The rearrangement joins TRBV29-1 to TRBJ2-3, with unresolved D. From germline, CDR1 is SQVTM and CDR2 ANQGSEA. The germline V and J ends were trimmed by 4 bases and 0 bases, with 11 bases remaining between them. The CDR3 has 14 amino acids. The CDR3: CSVAVSASTDTQYF. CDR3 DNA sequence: TGCAGCGTTGCAGTCTCCGCTAGCACAGATACGCAGTATTTT.

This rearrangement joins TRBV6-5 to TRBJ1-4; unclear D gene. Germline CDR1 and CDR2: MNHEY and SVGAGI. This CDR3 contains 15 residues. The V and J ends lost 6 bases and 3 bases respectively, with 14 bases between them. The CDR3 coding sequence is TGTGCCAGCAGACAGAACATTGGGTCTAATGAAAAACTGTTTTTT. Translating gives CASRQNIGSNEKLFF.

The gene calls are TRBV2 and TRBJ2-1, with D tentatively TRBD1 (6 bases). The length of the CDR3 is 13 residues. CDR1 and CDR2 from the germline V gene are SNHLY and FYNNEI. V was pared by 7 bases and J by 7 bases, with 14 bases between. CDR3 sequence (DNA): TGTGCCAGCATAGGACAGACCCTAAATGAGCAGTTCTTC. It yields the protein CASIGQTLNEQFF.

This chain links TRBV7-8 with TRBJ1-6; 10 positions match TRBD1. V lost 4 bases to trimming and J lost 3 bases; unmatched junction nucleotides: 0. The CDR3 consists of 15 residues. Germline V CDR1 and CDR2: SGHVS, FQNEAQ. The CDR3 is CASSWTGGYNSPLHF. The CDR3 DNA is TGTGCCAGCAGCTGGACAGGGGGCTATAATTCACCCCTCCACTTT.

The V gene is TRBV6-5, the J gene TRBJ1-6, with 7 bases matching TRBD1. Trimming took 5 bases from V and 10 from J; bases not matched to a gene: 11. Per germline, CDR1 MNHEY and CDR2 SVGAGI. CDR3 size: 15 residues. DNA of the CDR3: TGTGCCAGCAGTACCGACAGGGAAGTGGAATCACCCCTCCACTTT. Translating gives CASSTDREVESPLHF.

In DNA, the CDR3 is TGCGCCAGCAGCCAGGAATGGGGCACACCCCTCCACTTT. The encoded protein is CASSQEWGTPLHF. The rearrangement uses TRBV4-3 and TRBJ1-6, with D maybe TRBD1 (5 bases). Germline-derived CDR1 and CDR2 are LGHNA and YSLEER. The CDR3 is made up of 13 amino acids. The V end lost 3 bases, the J end lost 11 bases, and 11 bases lay between the germline ends.

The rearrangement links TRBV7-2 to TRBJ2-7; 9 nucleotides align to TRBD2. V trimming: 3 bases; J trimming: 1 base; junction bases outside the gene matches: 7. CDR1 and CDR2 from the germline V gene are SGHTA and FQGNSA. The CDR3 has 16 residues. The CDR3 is CASSLGSGGPSYEQYF. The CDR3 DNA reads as TGTGCCAGCAGCTTGGGGAGCGGGGGGCCTTCCTACGAGCAGTACTTC.

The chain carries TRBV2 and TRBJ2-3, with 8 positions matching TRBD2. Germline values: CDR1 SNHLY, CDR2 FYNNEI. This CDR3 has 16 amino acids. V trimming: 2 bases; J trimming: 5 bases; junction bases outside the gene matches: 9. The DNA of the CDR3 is TGTGCCAGCAGTGAAACCAGCGGGGGAGGATTAGATACGCAGTATTTT. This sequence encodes CASSETSGGGLDTQYF.

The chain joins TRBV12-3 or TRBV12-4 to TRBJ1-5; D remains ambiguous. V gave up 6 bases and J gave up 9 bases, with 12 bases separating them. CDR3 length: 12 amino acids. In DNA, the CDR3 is TGTGCCAGCAGGCGGCCCGCCGGGCCCCAGCATTTT. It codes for CASRRPAGPQHF.

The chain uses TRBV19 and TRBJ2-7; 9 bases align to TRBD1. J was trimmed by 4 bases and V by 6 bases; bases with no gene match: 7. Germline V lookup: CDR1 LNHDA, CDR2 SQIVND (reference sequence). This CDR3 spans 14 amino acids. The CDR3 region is CASSQTGGIYEQYF. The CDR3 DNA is TGTGCCAGTAGCCAGACAGGGGGTATTTACGAGCAGTACTTC.

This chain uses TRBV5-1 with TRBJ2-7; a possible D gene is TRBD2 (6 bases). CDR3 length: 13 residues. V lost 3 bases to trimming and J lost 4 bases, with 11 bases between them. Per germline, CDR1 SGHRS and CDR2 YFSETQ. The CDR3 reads CASSSVGGYEQYF. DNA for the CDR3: TGCGCCAGCAGCTCAGTTGGGGGGTACGAGCAGTACTTC.

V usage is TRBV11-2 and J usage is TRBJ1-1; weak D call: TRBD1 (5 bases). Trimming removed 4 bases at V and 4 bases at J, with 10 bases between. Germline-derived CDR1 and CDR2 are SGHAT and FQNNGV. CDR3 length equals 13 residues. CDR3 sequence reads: CASSSSQGTEAFF. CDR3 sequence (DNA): TGTGCCAGCAGCTCTTCCCAGGGCACTGAAGCTTTCTTT.

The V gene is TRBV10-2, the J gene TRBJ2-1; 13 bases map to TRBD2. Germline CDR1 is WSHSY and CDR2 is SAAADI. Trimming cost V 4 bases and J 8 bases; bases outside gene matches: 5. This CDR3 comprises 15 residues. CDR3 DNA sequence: TGCGCCAGCAGTGGTTTTACTAGCGGGAGGGATGAGCAGTTCTTC. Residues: CASSGFTSGRDEQFF.

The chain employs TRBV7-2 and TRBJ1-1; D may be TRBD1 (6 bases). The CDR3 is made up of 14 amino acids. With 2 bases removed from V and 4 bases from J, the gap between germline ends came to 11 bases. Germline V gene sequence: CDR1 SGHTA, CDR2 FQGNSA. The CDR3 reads CASSLTQGITEAFF. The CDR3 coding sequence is TGTGCCAGCAGCTTAACCCAGGGGATCACTGAAGCTTTCTTT.

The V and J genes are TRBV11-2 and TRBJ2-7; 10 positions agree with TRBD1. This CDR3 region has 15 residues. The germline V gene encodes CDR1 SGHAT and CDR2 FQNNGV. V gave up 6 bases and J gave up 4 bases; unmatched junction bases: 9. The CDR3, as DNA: TGTGCCAGCAGTGAAGGGACAGGGGAAACTTACGAGCAGTACTTC. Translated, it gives CASSEGTGETYEQYF.

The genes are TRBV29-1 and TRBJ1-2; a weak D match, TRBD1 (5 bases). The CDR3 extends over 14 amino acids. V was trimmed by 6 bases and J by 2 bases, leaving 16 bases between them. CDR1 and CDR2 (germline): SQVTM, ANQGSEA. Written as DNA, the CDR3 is TGCAGCGTAATCCTCCCGGGGGGGAACTATGGCTACACCTTC. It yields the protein CSVILPGGNYGYTF.

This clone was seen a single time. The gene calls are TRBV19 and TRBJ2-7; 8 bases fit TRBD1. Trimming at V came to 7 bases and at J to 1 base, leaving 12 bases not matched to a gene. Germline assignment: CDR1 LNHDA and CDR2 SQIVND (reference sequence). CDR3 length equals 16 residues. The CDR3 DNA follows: TGTGCCAGTACCTTCTCCGCGCAGGGGGCATCCTACGAGCAGTACTTC. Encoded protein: CASTFSAQGASYEQYF.

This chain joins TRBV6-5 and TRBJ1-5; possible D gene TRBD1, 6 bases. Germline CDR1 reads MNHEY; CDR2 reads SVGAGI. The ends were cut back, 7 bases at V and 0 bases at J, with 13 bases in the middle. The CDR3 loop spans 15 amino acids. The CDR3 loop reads CASTRTADSNQPQHF. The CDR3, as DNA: TGTGCCAGCACCCGGACAGCGGATAGCAATCAGCCCCAGCATTTT.

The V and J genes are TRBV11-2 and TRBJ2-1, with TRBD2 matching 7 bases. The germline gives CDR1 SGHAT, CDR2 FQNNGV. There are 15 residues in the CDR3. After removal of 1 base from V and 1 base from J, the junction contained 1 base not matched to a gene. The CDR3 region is CASSLGRGSYNEQFF. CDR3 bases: TGTGCCAGCAGCTTAGGGCGGGGGTCCTACAATGAGCAGTTCTTC.

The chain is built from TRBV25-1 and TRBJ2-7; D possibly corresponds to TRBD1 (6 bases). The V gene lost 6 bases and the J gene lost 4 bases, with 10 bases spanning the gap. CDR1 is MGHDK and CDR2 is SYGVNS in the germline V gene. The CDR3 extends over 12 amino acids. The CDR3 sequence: CASSQGLYEQYF. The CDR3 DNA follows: TGTGCCAGCAGCCAGGGGCTATACGAGCAGTACTTC.

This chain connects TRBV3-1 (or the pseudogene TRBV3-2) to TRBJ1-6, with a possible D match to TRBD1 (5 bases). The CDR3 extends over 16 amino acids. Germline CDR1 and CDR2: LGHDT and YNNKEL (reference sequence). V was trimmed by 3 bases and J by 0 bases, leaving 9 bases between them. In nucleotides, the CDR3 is TGTGCCAGCAGCCAGGGACTAAGCTCCTATAATTCACCCCTCCACTTT. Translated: CASSQGLSSYNSPLHF.

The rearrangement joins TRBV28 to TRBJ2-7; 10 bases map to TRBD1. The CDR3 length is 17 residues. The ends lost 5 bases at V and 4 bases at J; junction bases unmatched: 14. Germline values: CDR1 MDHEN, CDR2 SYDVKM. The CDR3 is CASSDRTGGGGLYEQYF. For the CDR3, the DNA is TGTGCCAGCAGTGACAGGACAGGGGGAGGTGGACTTTACGAGCAGTACTTC.

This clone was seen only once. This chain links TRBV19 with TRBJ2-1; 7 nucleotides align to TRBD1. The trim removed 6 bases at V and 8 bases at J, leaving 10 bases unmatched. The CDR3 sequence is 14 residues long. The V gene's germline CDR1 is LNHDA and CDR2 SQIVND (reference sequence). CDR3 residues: CASSPGQPRDEQFF. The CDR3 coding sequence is TGTGCCAGTAGCCCGGGACAGCCGAGGGATGAGCAGTTCTTC.

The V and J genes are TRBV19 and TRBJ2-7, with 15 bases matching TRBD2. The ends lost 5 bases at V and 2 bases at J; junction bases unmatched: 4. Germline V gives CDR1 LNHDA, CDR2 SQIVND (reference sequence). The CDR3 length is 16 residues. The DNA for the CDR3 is TGTGCCAGTAGTTTCGGACTAGCGGGAGGGCCCTACGAGCAGTACTTC. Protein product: CASSFGLAGGPYEQYF. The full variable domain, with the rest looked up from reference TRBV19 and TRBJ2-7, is DGGITQSPKYLFRKEGQNVTLSCEQNLNHDAMYWYRQDPGQGLRLIYYSQIVNDFQKGDIAEGYSVSREKKESFPLTVTSAQKNPTAFYLCASSFGLAGGPYEQYFGPGTRLTVT.